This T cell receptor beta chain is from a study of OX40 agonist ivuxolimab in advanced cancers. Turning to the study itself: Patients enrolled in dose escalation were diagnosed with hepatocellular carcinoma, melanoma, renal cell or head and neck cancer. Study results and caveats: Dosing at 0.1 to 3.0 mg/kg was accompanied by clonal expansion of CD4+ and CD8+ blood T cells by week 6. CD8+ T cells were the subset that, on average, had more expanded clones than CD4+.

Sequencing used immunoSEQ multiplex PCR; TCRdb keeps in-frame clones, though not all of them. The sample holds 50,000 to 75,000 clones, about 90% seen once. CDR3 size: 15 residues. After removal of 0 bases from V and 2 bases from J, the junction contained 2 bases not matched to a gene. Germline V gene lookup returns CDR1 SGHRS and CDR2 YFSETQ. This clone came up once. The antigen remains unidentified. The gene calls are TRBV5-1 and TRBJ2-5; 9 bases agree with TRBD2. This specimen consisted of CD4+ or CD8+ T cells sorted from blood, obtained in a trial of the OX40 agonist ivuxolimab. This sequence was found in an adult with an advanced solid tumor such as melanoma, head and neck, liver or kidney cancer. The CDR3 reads CASSLATSGQETQYF. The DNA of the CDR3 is TGCGCCAGCAGCTTGGCAACTAGCGGGCAAGAGACCCAGTACTTC.